The TCR beta chain described here comes from a study of blood T cell repertoires in COVID-19. The table came from immunoSEQ multiplex PCR; TCRdb's copy has only in-frame clones and leaves some out. The sample carries roughly 250,000 clones, around 90% recorded once. Enrollment of patients from Seattle took place during active infection, with longitudinal follow-up. The sample comprised peripheral blood. The sequence was collected from a person aged 18 to 30 with COVID-19, enrolled during active disease.

The CDR3 DNA sequence: TGTGCCAGCAGTTTGAGGCACGAGCAGTACTTC. Its translation is CASSLRHEQYF. J is TRBJ2-7 and V is TRBV28; D is uncertain. There are 11 residues in the CDR3. V was trimmed by 3 bases and J by 5 bases, leaving 5 bases between them. Per the germline V gene, CDR1 is MDHEN and CDR2 is SYDVKM. The full variable domain, completed using reference TRBV28 and TRBJ2-7, is DVKVTQSSRYLVKRTGEKVFLECVQDMDHENMFWYRQDPGLGLRLIYFSYDVKMKEKGDIPEGYSVSREKKERFSLILESASTNQTSMYLCASSLRHEQYFGPGTRLTVT.